Below, 19 T cell receptor beta chains from the same sample are listed, as sequenced in a study of a mutant IDH1 vaccine in newly diagnosed glioma. Measured with immunoSEQ multiplex PCR; TCRdb has only the in-frame clones, and not every one. This sample has about 72,000 clones, with 75% to 90% found just once. No antigen has been assigned to these receptors. As for time point: week 23, last vaccination. Each vaccine dose was 300 ug of mutant IDH1 20-mer peptide, with topical imiquimod. The material was PBMCs, obtained from a glioma patient whose treatment included an IDH1 peptide vaccine. The receptors shown here come from a man younger than 30 with glioma.

The chain combines TRBV9 with TRBJ2-7; D gene unclear. This CDR3 is 13 amino acids long. CDR1 SGDLS and CDR2 YYNGEE come from the germline V gene. Trimming pared 4 bases from V and 0 bases from J, leaving 8 bases between. The CDR3 coding sequence is TGTGCCAGCAGCCCAAACATCTCCTACGAGCAGTACTTC. Protein: CASSPNISYEQYF.

V and J are TRBV6-1 and TRBJ2-7; 9 bases line up with TRBD2. The CDR3 covers 15 residues. Losses at the gene ends were 4 bases for V and 2 bases for J; bases not matched to a gene: 6. Germline lookup yields CDR1 MNHNS and CDR2 SASEGT. The DNA for the CDR3 is TGTGCCAGCAGTGTAATAGCGGGAGAGACCTACGAGCAGTACTTC. Amino acid sequence: CASSVIAGETYEQYF.

This clone was seen a handful of times. This rearrangement joins TRBV5-4 to TRBJ1-1, with 8 bases identical to TRBD1. The germline gives CDR1 SGHNT, CDR2 YYREEE (reference sequence). The CDR3 extends over 16 amino acids. The trim removed 4 bases at V and 1 base at J, leaving 9 bases unmatched. As DNA, the CDR3 is TGTGCCAGCAGCCTCGGACAGGGCGAACCGAACACTGAAGCTTTCTTT. This encodes CASSLGQGEPNTEAFF.

The chain links TRBV5-1 to TRBJ1-4, with D maybe TRBD1 (5 bases). This CDR3 is built from 16 residues. Germline V gene data show CDR1 as SGHRS and CDR2 as YFSETQ. Trimming stripped 2 bases from V and 4 bases from J, with 15 bases between. The DNA of the CDR3 is TGCGCCAGCAGCTTCGGCGGGACGGTAGTTAATGAAAAACTGTTTTTT. Translating it yields CASSFGGTVVNEKLFF.

The gene calls are TRBV7-2 and TRBJ2-1, with a possible D match to TRBD2 (6 bases). V was clipped by 5 bases and J by 6 bases, with 20 bases between them. CDR3 length: 16 residues. Germline lookup yields CDR1 SGHTA and CDR2 FQGNSA. The CDR3 here is CASSPYLLAMSNEQFF. CDR3 sequence (DNA): TGTGCCAGCAGCCCCTACCTACTAGCTATGTCCAATGAGCAGTTCTTC.

This chain connects TRBV9 to TRBJ2-3; D unclear. Deletions cut 4 bases from V and 14 bases from J, with 20 bases between. The germline CDR1 and CDR2 sequences are SGDLS and YYNGEE. The CDR3 length is 13 residues. Written as DNA, the CDR3 is TGTGCCAGCAGCCCCCAAGCTGGTATCCGCTCGTATTTT. Amino acid sequence: CASSPQAGIRSYF.

This chain joins TRBV5-6 and TRBJ1-1, with D unresolved. This CDR3 contains 14 residues. Trimming removed 0 bases at V and 3 bases at J, with 9 bases between. Germline V gene sequence: CDR1 SGHDT, CDR2 YYEEEE. The CDR3 sequence is CASSLEWPYTEAFF. CDR3 DNA: TGTGCCAGCAGCTTGGAATGGCCATACACTGAAGCTTTCTTT.

The chain carries TRBV7-9 and TRBJ1-4; 8 bases agree with TRBD1. The CDR3 covers 14 residues. The V gene end was trimmed by 5 bases and the J gene end by 10 bases; junction bases not matched to a gene: 9. Germline V gene lookup returns CDR1 SEHNR and CDR2 FQNEAQ (reference sequence). The CDR3 spells CASSLTTGVGKLFF. In DNA, the CDR3 is TGTGCCAGCAGCCTAACGACAGGGGTGGGAAAACTGTTTTTT.

The chain has TRBV5-5 and TRBJ1-4; D is unclear. Germline V gene sequence: CDR1 SGHKS, CDR2 YYEKEE (reference sequence). V lost 5 bases and J 8 bases, leaving 19 bases between the germline ends. The CDR3 is 15 residues long. The CDR3 sequence is CASRSIRASGEKLFF. CDR3 nucleotide sequence: TGTGCCAGCAGGTCCATTCGGGCCTCCGGAGAAAAACTGTTTTTT.

The J gene is TRBJ2-7, the V gene TRBV7-2; TRBD2 matches 7 bases. The CDR3 is made up of 14 amino acids. The germline CDR1 and CDR2 sequences are SGHTA and FQGNSA. J lost 1 base, V lost 2 bases, and 2 bases had no gene match. CDR3 loop: CASSLSGDSYEQYF. As DNA, the CDR3 is TGTGCCAGCAGCTTAAGCGGGGATTCCTACGAGCAGTACTTC.

J is TRBJ2-7 and V is TRBV30, with D perhaps TRBD1 or TRBD2 (5 bases each). Germline assignment: CDR1 GTSNPN and CDR2 SVGIG (reference sequence). The CDR3 runs to 15 residues. V lost 0 bases to trimming and J lost 2 bases, with 14 bases between them. CDR3 DNA: TGTGCCTGGAGTGTATTATGGGGGAGAACCTACGAGCAGTACTTC. Its protein is CAWSVLWGRTYEQYF.

This rearrangement joins TRBV11-2 to TRBJ2-7, with D perhaps TRBD1 (5 bases). CDR1 and CDR2 (germline): SGHAT, FQNNGV. Between the trimmed V and J ends, which lost 6 bases and 5 bases, there was a span of 14 bases. The CDR3 contains 13 residues. The CDR3 sequence: CASRLVGVDEQYF. CDR3 coding DNA: TGTGCCAGCAGACTTGTAGGGGTCGACGAGCAGTACTTC.

This clone appeared a single time. The rearrangement uses TRBV9 and TRBJ2-5, with D tentatively TRBD2 (5 bases). The germline gives CDR1 SGDLS, CDR2 YYNGEE. CDR3 length: 14 amino acids. Trimming took 0 bases from V and 5 from J, leaving 11 bases between them. The CDR3 DNA is TGTGCCAGCAGCGTAGGGGGAACGGGGGAGACCCAGTACTTC. This encodes CASSVGGTGETQYF.

The rearrangement links TRBV5-1 to TRBJ2-7, with D perhaps TRBD1 (6 bases). The V end lost 0 bases, the J end lost 6 bases, and 7 bases lay between the germline ends. The germline gives CDR1 SGHRS, CDR2 YFSETQ. This CDR3 is built from 12 residues. This CDR3 reads CASSLDRAEQYF. DNA of the CDR3: TGCGCCAGCAGCTTGGACAGGGCCGAGCAGTACTTC. The variable domain in full, with the rest retrieved from reference TRBV5-1 and TRBJ2-7, is KAGVTQTPRYLIKTRGQQVTLSCSPISGHRSVSWYQQTPGQGLQFLFEYFSETQRNKGNFPGRFSGRQFSNSRSEMNVSTLELGDSALYLCASSLDRAEQYFGPGTRLTVT.

This rearrangement joins TRBV7-9 to TRBJ2-5, with D uncertain. This CDR3 region has 11 residues. Germline V lookup: CDR1 SEHNR, CDR2 FQNEAQ (reference sequence). V lost 6 bases and J 2 bases, leaving 4 bases between the germline ends. CDR3 sequence: CASSHQETQYF. The CDR3 region has the DNA TGTGCCAGCAGTCATCAAGAGACCCAGTACTTC.

This clone showed up just a few times. Other nucleotide sequences from this sample produce the same CDR3. The rearrangement joins TRBV9 to TRBJ2-7; D unclear. The germline V gene encodes CDR1 SGDLS and CDR2 YYNGEE. V was clipped by 0 bases and J by 6 bases, with 10 bases between them. The CDR3 spans 13 residues. This CDR3 reads CASSVATSSEQYF. The CDR3 DNA follows: TGTGCCAGCAGCGTAGCTACCTCTTCCGAGCAGTACTTC.

This chain uses TRBV9 with TRBJ2-6, with TRBD1 identical over 8 bases. The germline gives CDR1 SGDLS, CDR2 YYNGEE. There are 18 residues in the CDR3. With 3 bases clipped from V and 0 bases from J, the junction kept 8 bases outside the gene matches. The CDR3 loop reads CASSADRGLISGANVLTF. The CDR3 DNA is TGTGCCAGCAGCGCCGACAGGGGCCTCATCTCTGGGGCCAACGTCCTGACTTTC.

With regard to this clone: The same CDR3 also results from other DNA sequences found in this sample. This chain uses TRBV9 with TRBJ2-7; 7 nucleotides agree with TRBD2. The CDR3 is 13 amino acids. V lost 0 bases to trimming and J lost 6 bases; unmatched junction nucleotides: 3. The germline V gene encodes CDR1 SGDLS and CDR2 YYNGEE. The CDR3: CASSVATSSEQYF. As DNA, the CDR3 is TGTGCCAGCAGCGTAGCGACTAGCAGCGAGCAGTACTTC.

CDR3 in amino acids: CASRPGDSSGNTIYF. CDR3 DNA: TGTGCCAGCCGACCAGGAGATAGTTCTGGAAACACCATATATTTT. The rearrangement uses TRBV9 and TRBJ1-3; D unresolved. CDR1 is SGDLS, CDR2 YYNGEE, per germline. The V gene lost 7 bases and the J gene lost 1 base, with 15 bases spanning the gap. The CDR3 is made up of 15 amino acids. The variable domain in full, completed from reference TRBV9 and TRBJ1-3, reads DSGVTQTPKHLITATGQRVTLRCSPRSGDLSVYWYQQSLDQGLQFLIQYYNGEERAKGNILERFSAQQFPDLHSELNLSSLELGDSALYFCASRPGDSSGNTIYFGEGSWLTVV.